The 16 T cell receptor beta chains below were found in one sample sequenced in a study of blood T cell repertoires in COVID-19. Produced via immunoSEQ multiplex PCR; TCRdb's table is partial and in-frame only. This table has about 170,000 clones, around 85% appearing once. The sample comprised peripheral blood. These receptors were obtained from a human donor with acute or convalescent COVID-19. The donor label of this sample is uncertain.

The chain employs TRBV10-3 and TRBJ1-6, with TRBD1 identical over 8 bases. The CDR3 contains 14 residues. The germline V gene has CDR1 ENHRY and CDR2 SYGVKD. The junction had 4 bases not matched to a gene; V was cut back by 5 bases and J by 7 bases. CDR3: CAISQDRVNSPLHF. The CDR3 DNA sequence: TGTGCCATCAGTCAGGACAGGGTAAATTCACCCCTCCACTTT.

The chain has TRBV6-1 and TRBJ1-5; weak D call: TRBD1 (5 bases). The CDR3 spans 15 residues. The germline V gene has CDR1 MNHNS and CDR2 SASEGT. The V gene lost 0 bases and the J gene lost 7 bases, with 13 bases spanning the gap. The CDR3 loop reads CASSEALGGTQPQHF. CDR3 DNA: TGTGCCAGCAGTGAAGCTTTGGGGGGGACCCAGCCCCAGCATTTT.

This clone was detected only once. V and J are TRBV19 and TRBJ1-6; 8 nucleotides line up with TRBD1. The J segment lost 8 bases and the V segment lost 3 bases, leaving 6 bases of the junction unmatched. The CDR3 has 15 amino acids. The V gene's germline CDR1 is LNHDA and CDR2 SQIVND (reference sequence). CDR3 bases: TGTGCCAGTAGTATCCAGGGGGCAAGGGATTCACCCCTCCACTTT. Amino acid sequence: CASSIQGARDSPLHF.

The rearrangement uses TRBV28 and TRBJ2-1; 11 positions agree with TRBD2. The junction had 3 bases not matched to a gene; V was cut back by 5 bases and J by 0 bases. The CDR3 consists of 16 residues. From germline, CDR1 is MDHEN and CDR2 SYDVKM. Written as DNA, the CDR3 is TGTGCCAGCAGTGGGGGACTAGCGGCCTCCTACAATGAGCAGTTCTTC. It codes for CASSGGLAASYNEQFF.

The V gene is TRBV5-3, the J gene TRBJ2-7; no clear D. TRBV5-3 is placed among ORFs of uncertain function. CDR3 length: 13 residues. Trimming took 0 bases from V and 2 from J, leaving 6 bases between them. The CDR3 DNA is TGTGCCAGAAGCTTGGACAGACCCTACGAGCAGTACTTC. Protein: CARSLDRPYEQYF.

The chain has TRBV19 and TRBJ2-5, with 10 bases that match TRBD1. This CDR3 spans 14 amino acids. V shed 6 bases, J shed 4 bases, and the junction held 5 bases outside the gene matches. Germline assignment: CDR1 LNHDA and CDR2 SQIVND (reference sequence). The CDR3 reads CASRSGQGGETQYF. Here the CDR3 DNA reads TGTGCCAGTAGATCCGGACAGGGGGGAGAGACCCAGTACTTC.

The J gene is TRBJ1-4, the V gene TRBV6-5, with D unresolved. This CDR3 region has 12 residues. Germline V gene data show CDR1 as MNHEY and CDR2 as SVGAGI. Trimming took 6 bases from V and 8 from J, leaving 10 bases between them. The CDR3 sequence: CASSIRGEKLFF. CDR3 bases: TGTGCCAGCAGCATTCGAGGGGAAAAACTGTTTTTT.

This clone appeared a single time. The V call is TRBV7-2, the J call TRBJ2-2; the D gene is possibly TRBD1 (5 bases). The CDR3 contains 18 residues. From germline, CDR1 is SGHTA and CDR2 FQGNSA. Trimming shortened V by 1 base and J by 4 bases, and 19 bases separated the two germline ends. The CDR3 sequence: CASSLVPGRQRGTGELFF. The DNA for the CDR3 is TGTGCCAGCAGCTTAGTTCCGGGTCGCCAAAGGGGCACCGGGGAGCTGTTTTTT. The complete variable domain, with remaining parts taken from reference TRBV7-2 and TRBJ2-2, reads GAGVSQSPSNKVTEKGKDVELRCDPISGHTALYWYRQSLGQGLEFLIYFQGNSAPDKSGLPSDRFSAERTGGSVSTLTIQRTQQEDSAVYLCASSLVPGRQRGTGELFFGEGSRLTVL.

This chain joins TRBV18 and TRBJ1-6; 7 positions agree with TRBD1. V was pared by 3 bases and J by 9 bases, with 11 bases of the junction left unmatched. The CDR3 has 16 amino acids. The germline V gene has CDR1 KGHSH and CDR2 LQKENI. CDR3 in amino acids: CASSPGTEQGSSPLHF. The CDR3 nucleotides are TGTGCCAGCTCACCGGGTACTGAACAGGGGAGTTCACCCCTCCACTTT.

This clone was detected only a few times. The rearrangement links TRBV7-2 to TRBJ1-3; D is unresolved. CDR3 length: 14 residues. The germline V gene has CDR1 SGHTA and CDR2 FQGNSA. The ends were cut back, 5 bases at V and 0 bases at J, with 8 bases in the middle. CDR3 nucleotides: TGTGCCAGCAGCGGAGGGAGCTCTGGAAACACCATATATTTT. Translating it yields CASSGGSSGNTIYF. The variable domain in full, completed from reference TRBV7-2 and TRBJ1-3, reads GAGVSQSPSNKVTEKGKDVELRCDPISGHTALYWYRQSLGQGLEFLIYFQGNSAPDKSGLPSDRFSAERTGGSVSTLTIQRTQQEDSAVYLCASSGGSSGNTIYFGEGSWLTVV.

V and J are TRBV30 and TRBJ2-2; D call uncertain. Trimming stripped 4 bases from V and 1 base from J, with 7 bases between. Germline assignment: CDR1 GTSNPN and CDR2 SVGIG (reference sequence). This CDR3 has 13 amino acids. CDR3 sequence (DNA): TGTGCCTGGATCCGGAGGAACACCGGGGAGCTGTTTTTT. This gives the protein CAWIRRNTGELFF.

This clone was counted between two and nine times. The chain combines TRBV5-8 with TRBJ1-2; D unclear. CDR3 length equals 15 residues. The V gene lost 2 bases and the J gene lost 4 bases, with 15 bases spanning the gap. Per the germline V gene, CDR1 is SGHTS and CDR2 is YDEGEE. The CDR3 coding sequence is TGTGCCAGCAGCTTACGAGGGATAGGGCCCTATGGCTACACCTTC. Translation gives CASSLRGIGPYGYTF.

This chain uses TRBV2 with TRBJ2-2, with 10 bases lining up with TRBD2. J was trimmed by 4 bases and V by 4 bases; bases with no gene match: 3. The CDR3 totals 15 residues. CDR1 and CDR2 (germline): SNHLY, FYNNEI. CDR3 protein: CASSGSGGITGELFF. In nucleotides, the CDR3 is TGTGCCAGCAGTGGTAGCGGGGGGATCACCGGGGAGCTGTTTTTT.

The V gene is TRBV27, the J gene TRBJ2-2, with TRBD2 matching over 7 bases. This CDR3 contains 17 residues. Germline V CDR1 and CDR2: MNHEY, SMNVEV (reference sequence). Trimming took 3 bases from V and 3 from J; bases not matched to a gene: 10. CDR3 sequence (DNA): TGTGCCAGCAGTTTTTTTGGCGGCGCGGGGGACACCGGGGAGCTGTTTTTT. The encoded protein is CASSFFGGAGDTGELFF.

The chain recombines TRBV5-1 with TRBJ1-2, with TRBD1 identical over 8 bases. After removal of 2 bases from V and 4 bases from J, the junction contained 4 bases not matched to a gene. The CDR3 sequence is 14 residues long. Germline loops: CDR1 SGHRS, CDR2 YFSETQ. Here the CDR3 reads CASSLNTGGYGYTF. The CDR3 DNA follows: TGCGCCAGCAGCTTAAACACAGGGGGCTATGGCTACACCTTC.

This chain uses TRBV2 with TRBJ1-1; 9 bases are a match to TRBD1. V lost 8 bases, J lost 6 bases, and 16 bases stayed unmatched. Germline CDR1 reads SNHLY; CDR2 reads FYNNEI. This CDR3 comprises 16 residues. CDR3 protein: CASGDRERFGSAEAFF. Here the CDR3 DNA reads TGTGCCAGCGGGGACAGGGAGAGGTTCGGGAGCGCTGAAGCTTTCTTT.